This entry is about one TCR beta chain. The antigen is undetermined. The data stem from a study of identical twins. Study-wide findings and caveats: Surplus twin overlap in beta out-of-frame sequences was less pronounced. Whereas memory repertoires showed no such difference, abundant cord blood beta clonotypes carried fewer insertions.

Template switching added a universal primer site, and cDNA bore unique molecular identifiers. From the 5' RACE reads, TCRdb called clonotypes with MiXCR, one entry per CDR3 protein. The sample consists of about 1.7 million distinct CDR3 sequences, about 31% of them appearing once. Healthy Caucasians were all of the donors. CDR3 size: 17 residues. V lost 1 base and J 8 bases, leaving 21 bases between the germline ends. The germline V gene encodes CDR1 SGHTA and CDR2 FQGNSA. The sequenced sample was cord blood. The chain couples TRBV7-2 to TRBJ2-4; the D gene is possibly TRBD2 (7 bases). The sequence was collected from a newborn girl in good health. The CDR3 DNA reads TGTGCCAGCAGCTTAGTATCCTTAGGGGGGGTGAGGGACATTCAGTACTTC. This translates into CASSLVSLGGVRDIQYF.